This T cell receptor beta chain came from a study of blood T cell repertoires in COVID-19. Overall study context: There were acute and convalescent COVID-19 samples, and they came from the United States, Italy and Spain. Sources were T cells, B-cell-depleted T cells, or PBMCs; the material itself was cDNA or gDNA.

Original processing methods: Reference gene primer amplification gave estimated nucleated cell counts. The method was immunoSEQ multiplex PCR; TCRdb's version includes in-frame clones alone and lacks a portion of them. The V and J calls and clone size come from that table; D and trimming were worked out from the DNA. Of fewer than 200,000 clones in the sample, less than 85% were seen once. Trimming removed 8 bases from V and 0 bases from J, with 13 bases in between. This CDR3 region has 14 residues. Per germline, CDR1 GTSNPN and CDR2 SVGIG (reference sequence). Seattle-derived patients entered the study during active infection and were followed longitudinally.

The chain links TRBV30 to TRBJ2-2; D uncertain. The receptor was derived from a woman between 40 and 50 years old with COVID-19, enrolled during active disease. Sequenced material: peripheral blood. In DNA form, the CDR3 reads TGTGCCGGCGGTGTGTTCGCGAACACCGGGGAGCTGTTTTTT. Protein product: CAGGVFANTGELFF.